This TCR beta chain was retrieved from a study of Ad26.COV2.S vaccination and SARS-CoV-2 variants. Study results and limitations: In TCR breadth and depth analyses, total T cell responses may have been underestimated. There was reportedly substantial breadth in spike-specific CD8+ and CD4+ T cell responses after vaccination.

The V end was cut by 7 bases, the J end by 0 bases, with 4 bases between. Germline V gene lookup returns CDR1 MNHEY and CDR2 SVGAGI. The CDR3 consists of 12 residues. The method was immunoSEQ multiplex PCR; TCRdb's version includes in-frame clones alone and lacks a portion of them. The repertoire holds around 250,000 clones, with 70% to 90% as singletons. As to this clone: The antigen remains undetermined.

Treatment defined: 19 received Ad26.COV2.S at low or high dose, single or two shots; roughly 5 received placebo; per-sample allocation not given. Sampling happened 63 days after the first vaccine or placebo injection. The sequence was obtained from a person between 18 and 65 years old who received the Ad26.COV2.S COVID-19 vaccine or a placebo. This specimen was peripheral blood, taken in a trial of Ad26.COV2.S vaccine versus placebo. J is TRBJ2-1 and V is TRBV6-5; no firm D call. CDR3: CASTSSYNEQFF. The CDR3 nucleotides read TGTGCCAGCACTAGCTCCTACAATGAGCAGTTCTTC.